This section outlines one T cell receptor beta chain sequence together with its context. Its specificity is unknown. This sample is drawn from a study of cytomegalovirus exposure and HLA in healthy donors. Generated by immunoSEQ multiplex PCR, the TCRdb table keeps only in-frame clones and is missing some. Of 65,000 to 75,000 clones detected, over 85% appear once; the ten largest clones hold around 1.5%. Whole-study results and caveats: The study put some 160 TCR beta chains on its list as cytomegalovirus-associated. One later analysis, an examination of the 120 or so validation repertoires, found that first-cohort TCR clusters tended to co-occur in them.

This CDR3 region has 17 residues. Germline CDR1 is PRHDT and CDR2 is FYEKMQ (reference sequence). After removal of 2 bases from V and 9 bases from J, the junction contained 16 bases not matched to a gene. This receptor was taken from a man between 18 and 29 years old in good health and CMV-seropositive. The chain combines TRBV13 with TRBJ2-7; 10 bases are shared with TRBD2. Source material: PBMCs. Here the CDR3 DNA reads TGTGCCAGCAGCTTAAGTGCTAGCGGGAGTAAAAAGGTGCGGCAGTACTTC. It encodes CASSLSASGSKKVRQYF.